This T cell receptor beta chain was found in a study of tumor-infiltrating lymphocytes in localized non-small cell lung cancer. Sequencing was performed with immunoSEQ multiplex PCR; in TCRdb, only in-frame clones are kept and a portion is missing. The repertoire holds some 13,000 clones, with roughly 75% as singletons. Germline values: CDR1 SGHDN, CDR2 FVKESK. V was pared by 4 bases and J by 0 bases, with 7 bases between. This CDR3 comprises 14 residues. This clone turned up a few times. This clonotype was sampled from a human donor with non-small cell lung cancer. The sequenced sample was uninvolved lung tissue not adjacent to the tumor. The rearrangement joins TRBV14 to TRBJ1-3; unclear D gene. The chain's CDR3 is CASSPTPSGNTIYF. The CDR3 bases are TGTGCCAGCAGCCCGACACCCTCTGGAAACACCATATATTTT. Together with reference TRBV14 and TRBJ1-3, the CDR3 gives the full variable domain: EAGVTQFPSHSVIEKGQTVTLRCDPISGHDNLYWYRRVMGKEIKFLLHFVKESKQDESGMPNNRFLAERTGGTYSTLKVQPAELEDSGVYFCASSPTPSGNTIYFGEGSWLTVV.